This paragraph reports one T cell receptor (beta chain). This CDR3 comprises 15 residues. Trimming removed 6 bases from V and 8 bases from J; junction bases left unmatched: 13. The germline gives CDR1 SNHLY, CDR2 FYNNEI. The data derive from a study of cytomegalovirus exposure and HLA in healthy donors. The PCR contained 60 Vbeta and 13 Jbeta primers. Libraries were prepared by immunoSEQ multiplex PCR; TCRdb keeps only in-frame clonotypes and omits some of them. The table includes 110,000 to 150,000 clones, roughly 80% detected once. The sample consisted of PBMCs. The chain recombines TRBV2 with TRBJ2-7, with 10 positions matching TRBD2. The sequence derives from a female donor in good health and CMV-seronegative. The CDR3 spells CASRAGLALSWKQYF. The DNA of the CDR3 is TGTGCCAGCAGGGCGGGACTAGCGCTCTCCTGGAAGCAGTACTTC.